The 28 T cell receptor beta chains below come from one sample, sequenced in a study of cytomegalovirus exposure and HLA in healthy donors. Use of 60 Vbeta and 13 Jbeta primers characterized the PCR. TCRdb's table, derived via immunoSEQ multiplex PCR, lists solely in-frame clones and lacks some. The sample yields 150,000 or so clones, roughly 80% seen once. Material: PBMCs. The receptors were gathered from a man under 40 in good health and CMV-seropositive.

The sample holds a few counts of this clone. V is TRBV6-6 and J is TRBJ1-2; D might be TRBD1 (5 bases). From germline, CDR1 is MNHNY and CDR2 SVGAGI (reference sequence). The length of the CDR3 is 15 residues. The germline V and J ends were trimmed by 6 bases and 4 bases, with 18 bases remaining between them. In nucleotides, the CDR3 is TGTGCCAGCAGCCTCAGGACTAAAGGGGCCTATGGCTACACCTTC. Protein: CASSLRTKGAYGYTF.

The V call is TRBV2, the J call TRBJ1-6, with a weak D call TRBD1 (6 bases). The CDR3 has 16 amino acids. The germline gives CDR1 SNHLY, CDR2 FYNNEI. V lost 0 bases, J lost 9 bases, and 15 bases lay in between. The CDR3 here is CASSEATQGSGSPLHF. The CDR3 DNA is TGTGCCAGCAGTGAAGCGACCCAGGGGTCGGGTTCACCCCTCCACTTT.

The chain joins TRBV5-8 to TRBJ2-7, with 9 bases matching TRBD2. CDR3 length: 15 residues. Trimming cost V 2 bases and J 7 bases; bases outside gene matches: 10. The germline CDR1 and CDR2 sequences are SGHTS and YDEGEE. Here the CDR3 DNA reads TGTGCCAGCAGCTTTGTAGCGGGGGCCCAGGGGGAGCAGTACTTC. This gives the protein CASSFVAGAQGEQYF.

The J gene is TRBJ1-3, the V gene TRBV18; the D is unclear. The V end was cut by 2 bases, the J end by 2 bases, with 7 bases between. This CDR3 region has 14 residues. Looked up from germline, CDR1 is KGHSH and CDR2 is LQKENI. The CDR3 DNA is TGTGCCAGCTCACCAGAAACAGCTGGAAACACCATATATTTT. It is translated as CASSPETAGNTIYF.

The chain recombines TRBV4-2 with TRBJ2-7, with D tentatively TRBD1 (5 bases). There are 14 residues in the CDR3. The germline gives CDR1 LGHNA, CDR2 YNFKEQ. Trimming removed 4 bases at V and 3 bases at J, with 13 bases between. The CDR3 sequence: CASSLSAGNYEQYF. The CDR3 DNA reads as TGTGCCAGCAGCCTATCTGCAGGGAACTACGAGCAGTACTTC.

The J gene is TRBJ2-5, the V gene TRBV18; no firm D call. V dropped 8 bases and J dropped 1 base, with 11 bases sitting between them. The CDR3 is made up of 13 amino acids. Germline assignment: CDR1 KGHSH and CDR2 LQKENI. The CDR3 sequence is CASLPQSQETQYF. In DNA form, the CDR3 reads TGTGCCAGCCTCCCACAGTCCCAAGAGACCCAGTACTTC.

The chain's CDR3 is CSALAGGTQYF. The CDR3 DNA is TGCAGTGCCCTAGCGGGGGGGACCCAGTACTTC. The chain has TRBV20-1 and TRBJ2-5; TRBD2 matches 11 bases. With 6 bases clipped from V and 7 bases from J, the junction kept 1 base outside the gene matches. The CDR3 sequence is 11 residues long. The germline gives CDR1 DFQATT, CDR2 SNEGSKA (reference sequence).

This sequence joins TRBV28 and TRBJ2-4, with 10 bases identical to TRBD1. The CDR3 has 16 residues. The V gene's germline CDR1 is MDHEN and CDR2 SYDVKM. Unmatched junction bases numbered 4, after V lost 4 bases and J lost 1 base. CDR3: CASSSPGQGAKNIQYF. CDR3 bases: TGTGCCAGCAGTTCCCCGGGACAGGGGGCCAAAAACATTCAGTACTTC.

V is TRBV30 and J is TRBJ1-5; 9 bases align to TRBD1. Per the germline V gene, CDR1 is GTSNPN and CDR2 is SVGIG (reference sequence). Trimming removed 2 bases from V and 3 bases from J; junction bases left unmatched: 8. The CDR3 spans 16 residues. CDR3 sequence (DNA): TGTGCCTGGAGTAAGAAGACAGGGGGTGACAATCAGCCCCAGCATTTT. Protein product: CAWSKKTGGDNQPQHF.

V is TRBV6-4 and J is TRBJ2-1; D might be TRBD2 (5 bases). CDR1 MRHNA and CDR2 SNTAGT come from the germline V gene. CDR3 size: 14 residues. Trimming shortened V by 6 bases and J by 4 bases, and 13 bases separated the two germline ends. The CDR3 DNA reads as TGTGCCAGCAGCCCGGGATCGGATTACAATGAGCAGTTCTTC. Its translation is CASSPGSDYNEQFF.

V gene TRBV21-1 combines with J gene TRBJ2-3; TRBD2, the table's D call, was not compared with the DNA. TRBV21-1 is a pseudogene segment. There are 16 residues in the CDR3. This CDR3 is CASSTEKRIPTDTQYF. As DNA, the CDR3 is TGTGCCAGCAGCACTGAGAAGAGGATCCCCACAGATACGCAGTATTTT.

This rearrangement joins TRBV5-1 to TRBJ2-5, with TRBD2 matching 16 bases. Near its end, the DNA agrees better with TRBJ2-7, so the J call may be wrong. Per the germline V gene, CDR1 is SGHRS and CDR2 is YFSETQ. CDR3 length: 20 residues. The CDR3 nucleotides read TGCGCCAGCAGCTCCACCGTGGGACTAGCGGGAGGGGCGAGCTCCTACGAGCAGTACTTC. It translates to CASSSTVGLAGGASSYEQYF.

The rearrangement uses TRBV5-6 and TRBJ2-7; 9 bases are a match to TRBD1. Germline values: CDR1 SGHDT, CDR2 YYEEEE. The V gene end was trimmed by 4 bases and the J gene end by 3 bases; junction bases not matched to a gene: 5. The CDR3 has 14 residues. The CDR3 DNA reads as TGTGCCAGCAGCCCCGGACAGGGGTTCTACGAGCAGTACTTC. Amino acids: CASSPGQGFYEQYF.

The gene calls are TRBV19 and TRBJ2-4, with D possibly being TRBD1 (5 bases). Looked up from germline, CDR1 is LNHDA and CDR2 is SQIVND (reference sequence). The CDR3 contains 14 residues. Trimming removed 3 bases from V and 8 bases from J, with 14 bases in between. CDR3 nucleotides: TGTGCCAGTAGTATCATAGGGGCATGGGACATTCAGTACTTC. Its protein product is CASSIIGAWDIQYF.

J is TRBJ2-1 and V is TRBV15; 13 bases are a match to TRBD2. Germline V CDR1 and CDR2: LNHNV, YYDKDF (reference sequence). The CDR3 covers 17 residues. V was pared by 1 base and J by 9 bases, with 9 bases of the junction left unmatched. This CDR3 is CATSRGGDGLAGVEQFF. The CDR3, as DNA: TGTGCCACCAGCAGAGGGGGCGATGGACTAGCGGGAGTTGAGCAGTTCTTC. The full variable domain, its missing parts supplied by reference TRBV15 and TRBJ2-1, is DAMVIQNPRYQVTQFGKPVTLSCSQTLNHNVMYWYQQKSSQAPKLLFHYYDKDFNNEADTPDNFQSRRPNTSFCFLDIRSPGLGDTAMYLCATSRGGDGLAGVEQFFGPGTRLTVL.

The chain couples TRBV14 to TRBJ1-2; D gene uncertain. This CDR3 has 11 residues. With 3 bases removed from V and 7 bases from J, the gap between germline ends came to 6 bases. Germline CDR1 and CDR2: SGHDN and FVKESK. CDR3 coding DNA: TGTGCCAGCAGCCAGTATTGTGGCTACACCTTC. Amino acid sequence: CASSQYCGYTF.

CDR3 nucleotides: TGTGCCAGCAGCTTCTCGGCGGGAGAGACCCAGTACTTC. Its translation is CASSFSAGETQYF. This rearrangement joins TRBV7-9 to TRBJ2-5; tentative D call: TRBD2 (5 bases). Between the trimmed V and J ends, which lost 3 bases and 4 bases, there was a span of 9 bases. Looked up from germline, CDR1 is SEHNR and CDR2 is FQNEAQ (reference sequence). The CDR3 has 13 amino acids.

The V and J genes are TRBV2 and TRBJ2-7; D is unclear. Deletions cut 7 bases from V and 5 bases from J, with 9 bases between. This CDR3 region has 11 residues. CDR1 and CDR2 (germline): SNHLY, FYNNEI. The CDR3 nucleotides are TGTGCCAGCACCCTAAACCACGAGCAGTACTTC. This translates into CASTLNHEQYF.

The J gene is TRBJ2-6, the V gene TRBV27; maybe TRBD2 (5 bases). Germline V lookup: CDR1 MNHEY, CDR2 SMNVEV (reference sequence). V dropped 6 bases and J dropped 1 base, with 10 bases sitting between them. This CDR3 has 15 amino acids. CDR3 region: CASSRRSSGANVLTF. The CDR3 DNA reads TGTGCCAGCAGCAGGAGGAGTTCTGGGGCCAACGTCCTGACTTTC. Using reference TRBV27 and TRBJ2-6 for the parts outside the CDR3, the full variable domain is EAQVTQNPRYLITVTGKKLTVTCSQNMNHEYMSWYRQDPGLGLRQIYYSMNVEVTDKGDVPEGYKVSRKEKRNFPLILESPSPNQTSLYFCASSRRSSGANVLTFGAGSRLTVL.

The J gene is TRBJ1-2, the V gene TRBV29-1; no firm D call. This CDR3 is 13 amino acids long. With 7 bases removed from V and 0 bases from J, the gap between germline ends came to 12 bases. The germline V gene has CDR1 SQVTM and CDR2 ANQGSEA. CDR3 in DNA: TGCAGCGCCGCGGGGAGGGCTAACTATGGCTACACCTTC. Translated, it gives CSAAGRANYGYTF. The complete variable domain, with remaining parts taken from reference TRBV29-1 and TRBJ1-2, reads SAVISQKPSRDICQRGTSLTIQCQVDSQVTMMFWYRQQPGQSLTLIATANQGSEATYESGFVIDKFPISRPNLTFSTLTVSNMSPEDSSIYLCSAAGRANYGYTFGSGTRLTVV.

DNA of the CDR3: TGTGCCAGCAGTCCCCTCCGGGACGAGCAGTACTTC. This encodes CASSPLRDEQYF. This rearrangement joins TRBV28 to TRBJ2-7; D uncertain. Germline V lookup: CDR1 MDHEN, CDR2 SYDVKM. V gave up 5 bases and J gave up 5 bases, with 10 bases separating them. The CDR3 has 12 residues.

This clone was counted a single time. The chain uses TRBV7-2 and TRBJ1-3; maybe TRBD1 (6 bases). The length of the CDR3 is 15 residues. V lost 7 bases to trimming and J lost 0 bases, with 13 bases between them. CDR1 and CDR2 from the germline V gene are SGHTA and FQGNSA. This CDR3 reads CASINRASSGNTIYF. The DNA of the CDR3 is TGTGCCAGCATCAACAGGGCAAGCTCTGGAAACACCATATATTTT.

The chain employs TRBV15 and TRBJ2-7; TRBD1 is a possible D gene (5 bases). V lost 6 bases and J 3 bases, leaving 18 bases between the germline ends. The CDR3 has 15 residues. The germline gives CDR1 LNHNV, CDR2 YYDKDF (reference sequence). This CDR3 reads CATSLDKNLIYEQYF. The CDR3, as DNA: TGTGCCACCAGTTTGGACAAGAACCTTATCTACGAGCAGTACTTC.

The chain links TRBV27 to TRBJ2-4; D not resolved. The germline V gene has CDR1 MNHEY and CDR2 SMNVEV (reference sequence). The CDR3 is 15 residues long. V was shortened by 0 bases and J by 7 bases, with 13 bases between the two germline ends. In DNA form, the CDR3 reads TGTGCCAGCAGTTTATCTACGTTGGGCAGGAACATTCAGTACTTC. Encoded protein: CASSLSTLGRNIQYF.

The chain combines TRBV7-2 with TRBJ2-5; 10 nucleotides agree with TRBD1. The germline CDR1 and CDR2 sequences are SGHTA and FQGNSA. The CDR3 has 15 residues. The J segment lost 4 bases and the V segment lost 8 bases, leaving 10 bases of the junction unmatched. CDR3 in DNA: TGTGCCAGCGTCTGGACAGGGGGTGTGGTAGAGACCCAGTACTTC. Translation gives CASVWTGGVVETQYF.

V is TRBV7-2 and J is TRBJ2-7; TRBD1 aligns across 7 bases. Germline V CDR1 and CDR2: SGHTA, FQGNSA. The V segment lost 0 bases and the J segment 0 bases; nucleotides outside the gene matches: 8. The CDR3 contains 17 residues. CDR3 DNA: TGTGCCAGCAGCTTAGCTGGGTCGACAGGGAGCTCCTACGAGCAGTACTTC. Translating it yields CASSLAGSTGSSYEQYF.

This clone was counted a few times. The rearrangement joins TRBV19 to TRBJ1-1; D call uncertain. The germline gives CDR1 LNHDA, CDR2 SQIVND (reference sequence). V was trimmed by 3 bases and J by 1 base, leaving 6 bases between them. The CDR3 length is 13 residues. CDR3: CASSMGSNTEAFF. CDR3 in DNA: TGTGCCAGTAGTATGGGCTCGAACACTGAAGCTTTCTTT.

The chain combines TRBV29-1 with TRBJ2-1; D may be TRBD1 (7 bases). Germline V gene data show CDR1 as SQVTM and CDR2 as ANQGSEA. V lost 7 bases, J lost 10 bases, and 23 bases lay in between. This CDR3 spans 14 amino acids. CDR3 DNA: TGCAGCGCCCAGGGGGGTAGCACCTCCTGGGAGCAGTTCTTC. This encodes CSAQGGSTSWEQFF.